Below are 9 T cell receptor beta chains sequenced from a single sample in a study of CD8 T cells in ankylosing spondylitis (dated by TCRdb to 2015 to 2018). Libraries were made using 5' RACE. Sequenced on an Illumina HiSeq 2500. The public sequencing data were trimmed at Q25 with fastp and processed into clonotypes with MiXCR by TCRdb, which kept only in-frame beta chains. Rows with a matching CDR3 protein are joined into one entry that keeps the most common DNA and genes. For this sample the table gives 150,000 or so distinct CDR3 sequences, of which roughly 11% were detected only once. Jointly, the top ten make up about 29% of the sample. The sample was blood, either unsorted or a sorted T cell fraction (not recorded which). The receptors stem from a male donor with ankylosing spondylitis or in good health (not recorded which).

This clonotype was picked up many times. The gene calls are TRBV24-1 and TRBJ2-1, with 7 positions matching TRBD1. V shed 9 bases and J 2 bases; nucleotides not matched to a gene: 6. CDR1 is KGHDR and CDR2 is SFDVKD in the germline V gene. The CDR3 contains 14 residues. CDR3 DNA sequence: TGTGCCACCGCATCAGGGGGTCCCTACAATGAGCAGTTCTTC. It codes for CATASGGPYNEQFF.

The chain combines TRBV20-1 with TRBJ2-3; a possible D gene is TRBD2 (6 bases). There are 16 residues in the CDR3. Trimming shortened V by 3 bases and J by 3 bases, and 19 bases separated the two germline ends. The germline V gene encodes CDR1 DFQATT and CDR2 SNEGSKA (reference sequence). The CDR3 DNA reads TGCAGTGCTAGTTCCGGGGGATGGGTGAGAACAGATACGCAGTATTTT. Translating gives CSASSGGWVRTDTQYF.

The V and J genes are TRBV2 and TRBJ1-4; the D gene is possibly TRBD1 (5 bases). V gave up 6 bases and J gave up 0 bases, with 11 bases separating them. Germline V lookup: CDR1 SNHLY, CDR2 FYNNEI. This CDR3 contains 15 residues. CDR3 protein: CASRGTMATNEKLFF. As DNA, the CDR3 is TGTGCCAGCAGGGGGACGATGGCAACTAATGAAAAACTGTTTTTT.

At least ten counts were recorded for this clonotype. The rearrangement uses TRBV24-1 and TRBJ1-3, with a possible D match to TRBD1 (5 bases). Germline CDR1 and CDR2: KGHDR and SFDVKD. The CDR3 sequence is 16 residues long. V was clipped by 5 bases and J by 0 bases, with 13 bases between them. CDR3 region: CATSASGGSSGNTIYF. Written as DNA, the CDR3 is TGTGCCACCAGTGCCTCCGGGGGGAGCTCTGGAAACACCATATATTTT.

There are a few counts of this clonotype. CDR3 nucleotides: TGTGCCAGCAGCCGCACCACACAGACGCTGGGCTCACCCCTCCACTTT. Translating gives CASSRTTQTLGSPLHF. The gene calls are TRBV7-8 and TRBJ1-6, with D unclear. The CDR3 contains 16 residues. Trimming shortened V by 5 bases and J by 10 bases, and 21 bases separated the two germline ends. CDR1 is SGHVS, CDR2 FQNEAQ, per germline.

This clonotype was counted at least ten times. CDR3 protein: CASSVALAGGDYEQYF. The CDR3 region has the DNA TGTGCCAGCAGCGTAGCTTTAGCGGGAGGCGACTACGAGCAGTACTTC. The rearrangement joins TRBV9 to TRBJ2-7; 10 nucleotides align to TRBD2. V was pared by 0 bases and J by 3 bases, with 6 bases of the junction left unmatched. The CDR3 runs to 16 residues. Germline assignment: CDR1 SGDLS and CDR2 YYNGEE.

This clonotype was seen ten or more times. J is TRBJ2-3 and V is TRBV12-3 or TRBV12-4; D is perhaps TRBD2 (6 bases). The CDR3 extends over 14 amino acids. Trimming shortened V by 7 bases and J by 6 bases, and 17 bases separated the two germline ends. The CDR3 sequence: CASTFTGLPDTQYF. The CDR3 DNA follows: TGTGCCAGCACCTTTACGGGACTTCCTGATACGCAGTATTTT.

This clonotype was seen ten or more times. V gene TRBV28 combines with J gene TRBJ1-2; D is unresolved. Trimming left V 1 base short and J 4 bases short, with 13 bases between. There are 15 residues in the CDR3. Looked up from germline, CDR1 is MDHEN and CDR2 is SYDVKM. Here the CDR3 reads CASSLLSNRAYGYTF. CDR3 coding DNA: TGTGCCAGCAGTTTATTATCGAACAGAGCCTATGGCTACACCTTC.

This clonotype was seen many times. CDR3 nucleotides: TGCAGCGTTGAAAGGGGGACGGGGAACTACGAGCAGTACTTC. Translating gives CSVERGTGNYEQYF. V gene TRBV29-1 combines with J gene TRBJ2-7, with a possible D match to TRBD1 (6 bases). Germline CDR1 reads SQVTM; CDR2 reads ANQGSEA. The CDR3 is 14 amino acids. The V end was cut by 2 bases, the J end by 3 bases, with 14 bases between.